Each of the 11 T cell receptor beta chains below was sequenced from the same sample in a study of cytomegalovirus exposure and HLA in healthy donors. Both 60 Vbeta primers and 13 Jbeta primers went into the PCR. Sequencing was performed with immunoSEQ multiplex PCR; in TCRdb, only in-frame clones are kept and a portion is missing. Of around 130,000 clones in the sample, 79% were seen once. The sample comprised PBMCs. Source of these receptors: a man aged 18 to 30 in good health and CMV-seronegative.

This rearrangement joins TRBV13 to TRBJ2-7, with a possible D match to TRBD2 (6 bases). V was pared by 1 base and J by 6 bases, with 7 bases between. The CDR3 runs 12 residues. From germline, CDR1 is PRHDT and CDR2 FYEKMQ (reference sequence). The CDR3 region has the DNA TGTGCCAGCAGCTTAGACGGGAGCGAGCAGTACGTC. Amino acids: CASSLDGSEQYV.

This clone was counted a single time. J is TRBJ2-7 and V is TRBV7-8; 7 nucleotides align to TRBD2. Germline CDR1 SGHVS, CDR2 FQNEAQ. V shed 10 bases, J shed 4 bases, and the junction held 13 bases outside the gene matches. This CDR3 is built from 14 residues. The CDR3 loop is CATRGLPGPYEQYF. The CDR3 DNA reads as TGTGCCACCCGGGGACTACCAGGGCCTTACGAGCAGTACTTC.

The genes are TRBV6-1 and TRBJ2-7; the D gene is possibly TRBD2 (6 bases). The germline V gene has CDR1 MNHNS and CDR2 SASEGT. The CDR3 covers 13 residues. Trimming cost V 6 bases and J 6 bases, with 15 bases left between them. In nucleotides, the CDR3 is TGTGCCAGCAGCCGTGCGGGGCGTGGCGAGCAGTACTTC. Protein sequence: CASSRAGRGEQYF.

The J gene is TRBJ2-7, the V gene TRBV25-1, with 10 bases lining up with TRBD2. CDR1 is MGHDK, CDR2 SYGVNS, per germline. The CDR3 is made up of 14 amino acids. Trimming cost V 7 bases and J 4 bases; bases outside gene matches: 7. The CDR3 reads CASTRSGRSYEQYF. CDR3 nucleotide sequence: TGTGCCAGCACCCGTAGCGGGAGGAGTTACGAGCAGTACTTC.

The rearrangement joins TRBV7-2 to TRBJ2-3; 9 bases line up with TRBD2. The junction had 10 bases not matched to a gene; V was cut back by 5 bases and J by 1 base. The CDR3 loop spans 17 amino acids. The germline CDR1 and CDR2 sequences are SGHTA and FQGNSA. The CDR3 loop reads CASSLRRLAEGTDTQYF. The DNA of the CDR3 is TGTGCCAGCAGCCTAAGAAGACTAGCGGAGGGCACAGATACGCAGTATTTT.

The J gene is TRBJ2-3, the V gene TRBV4-3, with TRBD1 matching 8 bases. J gave up 2 bases and V 0 bases, and 7 bases lay outside the gene matches. Germline CDR1 reads LGHNA; CDR2 reads YSLEER. There are 17 residues in the CDR3. The CDR3 nucleotides are TGCGCCAGCAGCCAAGAACCCGGGACAGGCCTCACAGATACGCAGTATTTT. Amino acid sequence: CASSQEPGTGLTDTQYF.

This chain connects TRBV11-2 to TRBJ1-4; D ambiguous. Trimming shortened V by 2 bases and J by 0 bases, and 10 bases separated the two germline ends. CDR1 and CDR2 from the germline V gene are SGHAT and FQNNGV. This CDR3 region has 16 residues. The CDR3 spells CASSLRSQTTNEKLFF. CDR3 DNA: TGTGCCAGCAGCTTACGGAGCCAGACAACTAATGAAAAACTGTTTTTT. Full variable domain (remainder filled in from reference TRBV11-2 and TRBJ1-4): EAGVAQSPRYKIIEKRQSVAFWCNPISGHATLYWYQQILGQGPKLLIQFQNNGVVDDSQLPKDRFSAERLKGVDSTLKIQPAKLEDSAVYLCASSLRSQTTNEKLFFGSGTQLSVL.

V is TRBV5-1 and J is TRBJ2-5; 9 bases agree with TRBD2. The CDR3 covers 16 residues. The trim removed 4 bases at V and 0 bases at J, leaving 7 bases unmatched. The V gene's germline CDR1 is SGHRS and CDR2 YFSETQ. The CDR3 region is CASSPQREAYQETQYF. The DNA of the CDR3 is TGCGCCAGCAGCCCCCAGCGGGAGGCCTACCAAGAGACCCAGTACTTC. Based on the CDR3 plus reference TRBV5-1 and TRBJ2-5, the full variable domain is KAGVTQTPRYLIKTRGQQVTLSCSPISGHRSVSWYQQTPGQGLQFLFEYFSETQRNKGNFPGRFSGRQFSNSRSEMNVSTLELGDSALYLCASSPQREAYQETQYFGPGTRLLVL.

In its sample, this clone was seen once. V is TRBV5-1 and J is TRBJ2-1; D is possibly TRBD2 (5 bases). The CDR3 spans 15 residues. CDR1 and CDR2 (germline): SGHRS, YFSETQ. Trimming removed 0 bases from V and 5 bases from J, with 12 bases in between. The DNA for the CDR3 is TGCGCCAGCAGCTTGGGCACTAGTAACCACAATGAGCAGTTCTTC. This codes for CASSLGTSNHNEQFF.

The rearrangement uses TRBV5-5 and TRBJ2-1, with TRBD2 identical over 10 bases. Per the germline V gene, CDR1 is SGHKS and CDR2 is YYEKEE (reference sequence). Losses at the gene ends were 5 bases for V and 4 bases for J; bases not matched to a gene: 6. The CDR3 is made up of 15 amino acids. The chain's CDR3 is CASSLQTSGYNEQFF. CDR3 DNA: TGTGCCAGCAGTTTACAGACTAGCGGGTACAATGAGCAGTTCTTC. The variable domain in full, completed from reference TRBV5-5 and TRBJ2-1, reads DAGVTQSPTHLIKTRGQQVTLRCSPISGHKSVSWYQQVLGQGPQFIFQYYEKEERGRGNFPDRFSARQFPNYSSELNVNALLLGDSALYLCASSLQTSGYNEQFFGPGTRLTVL.

J is TRBJ2-7 and V is TRBV6-6; 8 bases align to TRBD2. V was pared by 8 bases and J by 1 base, with 7 bases of the junction left unmatched. CDR1 is MNHNY, CDR2 SVGAGI, per germline (reference sequence). This CDR3 contains 14 residues. DNA of the CDR3: TGTGCCAGCTCAACTAGCGGATCTTCCTACGAGCAGTACTTC. Translated: CASSTSGSSYEQYF.